This TCR beta chain originates from a study of chemoradiotherapy in HPV16-positive cancers. Findings and limits, study-wide: HPV-specific T cells were functionally defined from only two HPV16-positive patients. During treatment, candidate HPV-specific clones and E7-related motifs expanded in tumor. In HPV16-positive patients, HPV-responsive T-cell expansion tracked better recurrence-free survival.

About this clone itself: The antigen is unknown.

TCRdb's table, derived via immunoSEQ multiplex PCR, lists solely in-frame clones and lacks some. The sample gives around 40,000 clones, more than 75% of which show up once; about 4.8% is in the top ten. Samples were taken several times over chemoradiotherapy. Germline loops: CDR1 MNHNS, CDR2 SASEGT. The CDR3 is 14 residues long. The V call is TRBV6-1, the J call TRBJ1-6; tentative D call: TRBD1 (6 bases). This TCR was sampled from a human donor with HPV-associated anogenital cancer. Sequences were derived from blood, sampled from a patient who underwent chemoradiotherapy. The CDR3 protein is CASNSGGHRSPLHF. The CDR3 bases are TGTGCTTCAAACTCGGGGGGCCACAGATCACCCCTCCACTTT.